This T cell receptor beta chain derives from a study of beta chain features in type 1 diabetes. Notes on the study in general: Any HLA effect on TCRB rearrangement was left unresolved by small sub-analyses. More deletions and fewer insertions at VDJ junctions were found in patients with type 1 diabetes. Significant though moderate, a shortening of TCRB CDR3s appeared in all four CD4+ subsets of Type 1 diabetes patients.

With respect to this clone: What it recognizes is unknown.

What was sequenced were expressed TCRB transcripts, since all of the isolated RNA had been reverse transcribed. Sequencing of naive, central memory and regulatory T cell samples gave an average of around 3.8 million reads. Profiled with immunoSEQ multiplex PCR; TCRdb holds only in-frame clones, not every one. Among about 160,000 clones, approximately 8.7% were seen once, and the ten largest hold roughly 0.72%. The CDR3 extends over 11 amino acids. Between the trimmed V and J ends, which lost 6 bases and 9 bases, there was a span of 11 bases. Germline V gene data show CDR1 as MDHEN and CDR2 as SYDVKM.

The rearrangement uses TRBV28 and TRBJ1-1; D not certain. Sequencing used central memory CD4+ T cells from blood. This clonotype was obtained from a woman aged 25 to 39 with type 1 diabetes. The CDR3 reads CASSRGRQAFF. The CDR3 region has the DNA TGTGCCAGCAGCCGTGGGAGACAAGCTTTCTTT.